This T cell receptor beta chain originates from a study of T cell clonotyping in hematopoietic cell transplantation. About the study: Cytoreduction preceded collection of pretransplant recipient samples. Study observations and caveats: Few recipient clonotypes overlapped donors; over 95% were de novo at given depth. Recipient TCR diversity dropped after transplant; expanded clonotypes rose from day 30 to 180. Higher Inverse Simpson Index values in graft donor and pretransplant recipient predicted broader posttransplant TCR diversity.

Time point specified: recipient sample about 28 days before transplant, after cytoreduction. Sequencing was performed with immunoSEQ multiplex PCR; in TCRdb, only in-frame clones are kept and a portion is missing. The table records tens of thousands of clones, roughly 82% of them present only once. This clone has just a few counts. The target antigen is unknown. CDR3 length: 14 residues. J is TRBJ1-5 and V is TRBV1. TRBV1 represents a pseudogene. The material was peripheral blood mononuclear cells, obtained before stem cell transplant. This receptor was taken from a woman aged 60-75 years with acute myeloid leukemia. Some clones in this sample may be carry-over from other donors' samples. The CDR3 loop is CTSSQERWWQPQHF. DNA of the CDR3: TGCACCAGCAGCCAAGAAAGGTGGTGGCAGCCCCAGCATTTT.